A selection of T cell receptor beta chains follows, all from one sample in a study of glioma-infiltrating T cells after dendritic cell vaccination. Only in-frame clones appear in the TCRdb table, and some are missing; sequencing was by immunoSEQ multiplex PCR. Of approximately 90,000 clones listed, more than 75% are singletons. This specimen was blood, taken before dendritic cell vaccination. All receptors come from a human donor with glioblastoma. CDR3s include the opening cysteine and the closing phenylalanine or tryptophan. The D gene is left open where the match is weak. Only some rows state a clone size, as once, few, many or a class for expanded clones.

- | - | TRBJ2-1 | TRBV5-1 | CASSGGSSESYEQFF | TGCGCCAGCAGCGGGGGGTCTAGCGAGAGCTATGAGCAGTTCTTC
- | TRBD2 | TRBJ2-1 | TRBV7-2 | CASSPRLSGGVNEQFF | TGTGCCAGCAGCCCTCGTCTTAGCGGGGGGGTCAATGAGCAGTTCTTC
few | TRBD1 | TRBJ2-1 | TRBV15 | CATGQGPFANEQFF | TGTGCCACCGGACAGGGGCCGTTCGCGAATGAGCAGTTCTTC
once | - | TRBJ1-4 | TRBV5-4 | CASSFAAATNEKLFF | TGTGCCAGCAGCTTTGCGGCTGCAACTAATGAAAAACTGTTTTTT
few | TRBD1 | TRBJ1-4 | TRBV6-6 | CASRPRTGANEKLFF | TGTGCCAGCAGACCCCGGACAGGGGCTAATGAAAAACTGTTTTTT
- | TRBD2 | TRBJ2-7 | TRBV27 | CASSDRLAGAIEQYF | TGTGCCAGCAGTGACCGACTAGCGGGGGCCATCGAGCAGTACTTC
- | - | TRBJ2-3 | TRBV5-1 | CASSLQGSTDTQYF | TGCGCCAGCAGCTTACAGGGTAGCACAGATACGCAGTATTTT
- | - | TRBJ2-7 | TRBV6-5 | CASSHPRGEQYF | TGTGCCAGCAGTCACCCCAGGGGCGAGCAGTACTTC
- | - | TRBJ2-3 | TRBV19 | CASSIIAVSTDTQYF | TGTGCCAGTAGTATAATAGCGGTTAGCACAGATACGCAGTATTTT
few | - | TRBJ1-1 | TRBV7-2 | CASSPSGVNTEAFF | TGTGCCAGCAGCCCCTCGGGGGTGAACACTGAAGCTTTCTTT
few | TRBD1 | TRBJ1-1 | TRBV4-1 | CASSRRQGVNTEAFF | TGCGCCAGCAGCCGCCGACAGGGGGTGAACACTGAAGCTTTCTTT
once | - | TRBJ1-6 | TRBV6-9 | CASSYRSGGSSYNSPLHF | TGTGCCAGCAGTTATAGGAGTGGAGGGAGCTCCTATAATTCACCCCTCCACTTT
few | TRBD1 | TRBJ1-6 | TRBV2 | CASRYRDSNNSPLHF | TGTGCCAGCAGGTACCGGGACAGCAATAATTCACCCCTCCACTTT
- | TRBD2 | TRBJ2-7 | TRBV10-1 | CASSESGGNVQYF | TGCGCCAGCAGTGAGTCGGGGGGGAACGTGCAGTACTTC
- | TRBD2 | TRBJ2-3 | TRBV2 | CASSEGLAGATDTQYF | TGTGCCAGCAGTGAAGGACTAGCGGGAGCGACAGATACGCAGTATTTT
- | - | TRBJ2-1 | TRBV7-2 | CASSPGPTAYNEQFF | TGTGCCAGCAGCCCAGGCCCCACAGCCTACAATGAGCAGTTCTTC
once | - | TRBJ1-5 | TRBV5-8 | CASSGLSNQPQHF | TGTGCCAGCTCTGGGCTAAGCAATCAGCCCCAGCATTTT
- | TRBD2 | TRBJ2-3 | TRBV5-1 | CASQRGTYTDTQYF | TGCGCCAGCCAGCGGGGGACCTACACAGATACGCAGTATTTT
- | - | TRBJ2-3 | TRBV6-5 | CASSKGGRAPDTQYF | TGTGCCAGCAGCAAGGGGGGGAGGGCCCCAGATACGCAGTATTTT
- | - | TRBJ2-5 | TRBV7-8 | CASSLLSGQETQYF | TGTGCCAGCAGCTTATTATCGGGGCAAGAGACCCAGTACTTC
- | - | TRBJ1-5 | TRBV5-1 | CASSLDSGNQPQHF | TGCGCCAGCAGCTTGGACAGTGGCAATCAGCCCCAGCATTTT
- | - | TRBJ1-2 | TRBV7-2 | CASTSTMGGRGYTF | TGTGCCAGCACCTCTACGATGGGGGGGCGCGGCTACACCTTC
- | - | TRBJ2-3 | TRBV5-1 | CASSGGDSTDTQYF | TGCGCCAGCAGCGGCGGAGATAGCACAGATACGCAGTATTTT
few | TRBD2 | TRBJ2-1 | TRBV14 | CASSGLAGYNEQFF | TGTGCCAGCAGCGGACTAGCGGGATACAATGAGCAGTTCTTC
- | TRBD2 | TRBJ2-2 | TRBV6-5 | CASSYPAGGLTGELFF | TGTGCCAGCAGTTACCCCGCGGGGGGGTTGACCGGGGAGCTGTTTTTT
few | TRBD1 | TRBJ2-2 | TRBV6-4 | CASRTGKGGTGELFF | TGTGCCAGCAGGACAGGGAAAGGGGGCACCGGGGAGCTGTTTTTT
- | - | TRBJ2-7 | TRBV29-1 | CSVAALSGTYEQYF | TGCAGCGTCGCGGCCCTCTCCGGTACCTACGAGCAGTACTTC
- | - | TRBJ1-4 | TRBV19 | CASDDRYSNEKLFF | TGTGCCAGCGATGATCGGTACTCTAATGAAAAACTGTTTTTT
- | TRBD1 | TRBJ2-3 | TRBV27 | CASSLWGPRQGKTDTQYF | TGTGCCAGCAGTTTGTGGGGCCCCCGACAGGGGAAAACAGATACGCAGTATTTT
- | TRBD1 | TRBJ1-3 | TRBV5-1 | CASSLPGQLGSGNTIYF | TGCGCCAGCAGCCTGCCGGGACAGCTTGGCTCTGGAAACACCATATATTTT
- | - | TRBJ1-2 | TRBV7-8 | CASSLWGPTEYEYTF | TGTGCCAGCAGCTTATGGGGGCCGACAGAGTATGAGTACACCTTC
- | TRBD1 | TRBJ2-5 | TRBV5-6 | CASSLVGQAQETQYF | TGTGCCAGCAGCTTGGTGGGACAGGCTCAAGAGACCCAGTACTTC
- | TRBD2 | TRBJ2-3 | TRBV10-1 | CASGLAGDAQYF | TGCGCCAGCGGACTAGCGGGAGATGCGCAGTATTTT
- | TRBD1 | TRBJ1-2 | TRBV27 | CASSLRTGGAYGYTF | TGTGCCAGCAGTCTACGGACAGGGGGGGCCTATGGCTACACCTTC
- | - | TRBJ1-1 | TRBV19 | CATQGVGKTEAFF | TGTGCCACACAGGGTGTCGGAAAAACTGAAGCTTTCTTT
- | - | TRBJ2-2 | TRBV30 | CAWREGTLFTGELFF | TGTGCCTGGAGGGAAGGGACACTTTTCACCGGGGAGCTGTTTTTT
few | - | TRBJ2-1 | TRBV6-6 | CASTPSESGSNEQFF | TGTGCCAGCACCCCGAGTGAGTCGGGGTCCAATGAGCAGTTCTTC
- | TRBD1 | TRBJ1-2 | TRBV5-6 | CASSLVARQGGGYTF | TGTGCCAGCAGCTTGGTAGCCCGGCAGGGGGGCGGCTACACCTTC
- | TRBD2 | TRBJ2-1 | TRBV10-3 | CATLGLAGSSSSYNEQFF | TGTGCCACCCTGGGACTAGCGGGAAGCTCCAGCTCCTACAATGAGCAGTTCTTC
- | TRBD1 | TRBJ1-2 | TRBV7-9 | CASSRGTGGGYGYTF | TGTGCCAGCAGCCGGGGGACAGGGGGCGGCTATGGCTACACCTTC
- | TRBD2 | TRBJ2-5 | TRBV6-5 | CASSYGGLAQETQYF | TGTGCCAGCAGTTACGGAGGACTAGCCCAAGAGACCCAGTACTTC
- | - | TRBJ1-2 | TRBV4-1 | CASSQGTSNYGYTF | TGCGCCAGCAGCCAAGGTACCAGTAACTATGGCTACACCTTC